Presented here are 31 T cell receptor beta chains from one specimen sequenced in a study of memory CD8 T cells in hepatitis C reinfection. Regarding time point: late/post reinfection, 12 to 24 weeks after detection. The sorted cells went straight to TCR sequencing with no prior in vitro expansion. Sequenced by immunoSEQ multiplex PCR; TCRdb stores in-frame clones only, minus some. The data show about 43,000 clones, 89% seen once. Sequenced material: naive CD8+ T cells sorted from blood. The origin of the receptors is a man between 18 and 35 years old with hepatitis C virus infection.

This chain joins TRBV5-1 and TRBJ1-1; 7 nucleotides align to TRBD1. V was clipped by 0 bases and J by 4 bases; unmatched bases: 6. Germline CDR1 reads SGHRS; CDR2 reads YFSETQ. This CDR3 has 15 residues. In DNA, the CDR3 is TGCGCCAGCAGCTTGGAGGGGGCAGGGAGCACTGAAGCTTTCTTT. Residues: CASSLEGAGSTEAFF. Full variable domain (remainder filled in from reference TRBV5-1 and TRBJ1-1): KAGVTQTPRYLIKTRGQQVTLSCSPISGHRSVSWYQQTPGQGLQFLFEYFSETQRNKGNFPGRFSGRQFSNSRSEMNVSTLELGDSALYLCASSLEGAGSTEAFFGQGTRLTVV.

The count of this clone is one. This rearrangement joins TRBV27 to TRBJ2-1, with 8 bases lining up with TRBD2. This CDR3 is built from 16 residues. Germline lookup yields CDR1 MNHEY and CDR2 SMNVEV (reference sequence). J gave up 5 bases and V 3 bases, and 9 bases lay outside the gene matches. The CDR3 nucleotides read TGTGCCAGCAGTTTTAGTGCGGGAGGAATAGACAATGAGCAGTTCTTC. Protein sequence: CASSFSAGGIDNEQFF.

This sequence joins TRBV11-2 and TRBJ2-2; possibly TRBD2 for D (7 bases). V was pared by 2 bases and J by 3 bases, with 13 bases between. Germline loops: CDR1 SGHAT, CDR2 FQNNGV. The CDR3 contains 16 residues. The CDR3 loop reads CASSLMGGLDTGELFF. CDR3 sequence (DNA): TGTGCCAGCAGCTTAATGGGGGGGCTGGACACCGGGGAGCTGTTTTTT.

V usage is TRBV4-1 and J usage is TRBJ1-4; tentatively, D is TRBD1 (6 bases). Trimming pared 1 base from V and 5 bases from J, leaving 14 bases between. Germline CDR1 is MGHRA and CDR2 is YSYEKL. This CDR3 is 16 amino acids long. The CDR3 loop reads CASSQVMDRMNEKLFF. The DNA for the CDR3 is TGCGCCAGCAGCCAAGTCATGGACAGAATGAATGAAAAACTGTTTTTT.

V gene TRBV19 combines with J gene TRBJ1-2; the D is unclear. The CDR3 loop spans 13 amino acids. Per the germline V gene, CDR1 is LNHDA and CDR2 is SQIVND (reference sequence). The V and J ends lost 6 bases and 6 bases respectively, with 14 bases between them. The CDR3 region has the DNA TGTGCCAGTAGCCGCGGCGTAACCGATGGCTACACCTTC. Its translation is CASSRGVTDGYTF.

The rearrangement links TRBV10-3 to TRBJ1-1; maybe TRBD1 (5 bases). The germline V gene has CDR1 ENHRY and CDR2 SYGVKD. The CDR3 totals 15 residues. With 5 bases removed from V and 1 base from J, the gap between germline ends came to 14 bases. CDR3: CAISPRGGSNTEAFF. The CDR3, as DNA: TGTGCCATCAGTCCTCGGGGGGGTTCGAACACTGAAGCTTTCTTT.

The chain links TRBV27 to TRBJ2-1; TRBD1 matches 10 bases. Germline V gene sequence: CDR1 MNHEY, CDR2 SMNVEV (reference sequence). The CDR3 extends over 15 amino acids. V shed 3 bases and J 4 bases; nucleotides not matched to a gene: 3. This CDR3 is CASSFGGQGYNEQFF. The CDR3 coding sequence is TGTGCCAGCAGTTTTGGGGGACAGGGGTACAATGAGCAGTTCTTC.

CDR3 sequence: CASSSQGARTF. DNA for the CDR3: TGTGCCAGCAGCTCCCAGGGGGCGCGCACCTTC. V gene TRBV7-9 combines with J gene TRBJ1-2, with 8 bases aligning to TRBD1. This CDR3 is built from 11 residues. Germline loops: CDR1 SEHNR, CDR2 FQNEAQ (reference sequence). The V gene end was trimmed by 4 bases and the J gene end by 13 bases; junction bases not matched to a gene: 5.

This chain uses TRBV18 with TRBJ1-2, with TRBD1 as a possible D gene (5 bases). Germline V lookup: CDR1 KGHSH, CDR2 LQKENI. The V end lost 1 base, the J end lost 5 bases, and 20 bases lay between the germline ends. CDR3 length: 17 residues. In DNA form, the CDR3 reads TGTGCCAGCTCACCACGGGTATCGCAGGGTCGGCTATATGGCTACACCTTC. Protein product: CASSPRVSQGRLYGYTF.

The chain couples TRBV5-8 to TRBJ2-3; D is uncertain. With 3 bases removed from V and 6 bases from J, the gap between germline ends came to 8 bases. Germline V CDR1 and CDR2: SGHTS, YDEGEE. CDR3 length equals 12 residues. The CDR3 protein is CASSSRRDTQYF. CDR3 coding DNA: TGTGCCAGCAGCTCTCGCCGGGATACGCAGTATTTT.

The CDR3 DNA follows: TGTGCCAGCAGTGAGGGACAGGGGCGCTATGGCTACACCTTC. It translates to CASSEGQGRYGYTF. The chain employs TRBV28 and TRBJ1-2; the match to TRBD1 covers 10 bases. V shed 5 bases and J 4 bases; nucleotides not matched to a gene: 4. Germline V CDR1 and CDR2: MDHEN, SYDVKM. The CDR3 length is 14 residues.

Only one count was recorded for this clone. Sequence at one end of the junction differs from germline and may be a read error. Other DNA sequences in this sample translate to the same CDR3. The CDR3 here is CASSTTTGRETQYF. CDR3 sequence (DNA): TGCGCCAGCAGCACTACGACAGGGCGAGAGACCCAGTACTTC. The gene calls are TRBV11-2 and TRBJ2-5, with 7 bases lining up with TRBD1. CDR1 is SGHAT and CDR2 is FQNNGV in the germline V gene. The CDR3 totals 14 residues.

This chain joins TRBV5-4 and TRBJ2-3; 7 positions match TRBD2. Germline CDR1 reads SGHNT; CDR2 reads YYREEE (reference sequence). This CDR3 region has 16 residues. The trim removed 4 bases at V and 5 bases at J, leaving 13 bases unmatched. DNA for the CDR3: TGTGCCAGCAGCAAACCGGGTGGTAGCGGGCTAGATACGCAGTATTTT. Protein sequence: CASSKPGGSGLDTQYF.

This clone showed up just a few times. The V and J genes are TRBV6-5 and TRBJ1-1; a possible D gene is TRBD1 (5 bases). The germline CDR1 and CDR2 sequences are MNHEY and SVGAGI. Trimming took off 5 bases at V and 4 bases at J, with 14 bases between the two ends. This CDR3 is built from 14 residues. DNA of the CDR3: TGTGCCAGCAGTGGAACCCAGGGCGGCACTGAAGCTTTCTTT. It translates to CASSGTQGGTEAFF.

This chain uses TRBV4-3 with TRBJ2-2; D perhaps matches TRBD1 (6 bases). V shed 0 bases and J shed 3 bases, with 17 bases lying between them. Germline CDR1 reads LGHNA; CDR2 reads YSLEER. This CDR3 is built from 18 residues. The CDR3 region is CASSQDGETGSDTGELFF. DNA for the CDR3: TGCGCCAGCAGCCAAGATGGGGAAACAGGGTCCGACACCGGGGAGCTGTTTTTT.

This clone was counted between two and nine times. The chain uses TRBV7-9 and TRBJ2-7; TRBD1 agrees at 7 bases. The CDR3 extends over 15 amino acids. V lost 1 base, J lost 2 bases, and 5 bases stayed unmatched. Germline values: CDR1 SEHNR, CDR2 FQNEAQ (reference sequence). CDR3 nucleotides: TGTGCCAGCAGCTTAGAACCGGGACAGCCCTACGAGCAGTACTTC. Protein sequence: CASSLEPGQPYEQYF.

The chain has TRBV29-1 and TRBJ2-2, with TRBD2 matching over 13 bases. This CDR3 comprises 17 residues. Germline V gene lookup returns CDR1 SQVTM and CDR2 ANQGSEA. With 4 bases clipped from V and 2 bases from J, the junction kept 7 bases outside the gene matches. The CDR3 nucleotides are TGCAGCGTTGTGTCTGGGACTAGCGGGATTAACACCGGGGAGCTGTTTTTT. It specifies CSVVSGTSGINTGELFF.

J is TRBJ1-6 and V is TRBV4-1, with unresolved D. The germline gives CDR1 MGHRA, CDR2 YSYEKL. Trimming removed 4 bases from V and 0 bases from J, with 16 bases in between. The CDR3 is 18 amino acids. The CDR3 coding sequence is TGCGCCAGCAGCCGTCCGGACGGGGAAAGCTCCTATAATTCACCCCTCCACTTT. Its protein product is CASSRPDGESSYNSPLHF.

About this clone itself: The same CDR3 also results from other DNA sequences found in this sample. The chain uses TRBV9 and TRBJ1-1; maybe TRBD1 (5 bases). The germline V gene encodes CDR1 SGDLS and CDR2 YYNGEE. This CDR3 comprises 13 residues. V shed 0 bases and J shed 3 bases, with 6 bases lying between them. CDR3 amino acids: CASSVGGDTEAFF. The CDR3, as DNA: TGTGCCAGCAGCGTAGGGGGGGACACTGAAGCTTTCTTT. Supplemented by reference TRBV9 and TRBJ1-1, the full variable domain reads DSGVTQTPKHLITATGQRVTLRCSPRSGDLSVYWYQQSLDQGLQFLIQYYNGEERAKGNILERFSAQQFPDLHSELNLSSLELGDSALYFCASSVGGDTEAFFGQGTRLTVV.

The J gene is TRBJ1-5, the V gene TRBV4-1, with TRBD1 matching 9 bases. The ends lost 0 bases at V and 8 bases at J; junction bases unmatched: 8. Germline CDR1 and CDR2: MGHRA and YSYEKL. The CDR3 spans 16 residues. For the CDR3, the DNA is TGCGCCAGCAGCCAAGATTACGGGACAGGGACGAAGCCCCAGCATTTT. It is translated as CASSQDYGTGTKPQHF.

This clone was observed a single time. The CDR3 here is CASSPGTGNSPLHF. The CDR3 DNA sequence: TGTGCCAGCAGCCCCGGGACAGGGAATTCACCCCTCCACTTT. V and J are TRBV5-6 and TRBJ1-6; TRBD1 matches at 9 bases. V dropped 4 bases and J dropped 7; count of bases not matched to a gene: 3. Germline V gives CDR1 SGHDT, CDR2 YYEEEE. The CDR3 is 14 amino acids. Looking up the rest from reference TRBV5-6 and TRBJ1-6 gives the full variable domain: DAGVTQSPTHLIKTRGQQVTLRCSPKSGHDTVSWYQQALGQGPQFIFQYYEEEERQRGNFPDRFSGHQFPNYSSELNVNALLLGDSALYLCASSPGTGNSPLHFGNGTRLTVT.

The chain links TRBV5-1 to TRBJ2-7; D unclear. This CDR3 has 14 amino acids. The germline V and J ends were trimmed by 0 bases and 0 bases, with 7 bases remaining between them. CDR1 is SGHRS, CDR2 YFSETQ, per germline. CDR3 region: CASSLVYDSYEQYV. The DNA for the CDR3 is TGCGCCAGCAGCTTGGTGTACGACTCCTACGAGCAGTACGTC.

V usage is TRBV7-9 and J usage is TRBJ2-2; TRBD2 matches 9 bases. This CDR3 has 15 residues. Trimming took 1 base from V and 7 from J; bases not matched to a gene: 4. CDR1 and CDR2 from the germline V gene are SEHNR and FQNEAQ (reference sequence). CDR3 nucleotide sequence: TGTGCCAGCAGCTTAGTGAGCGGGGGGCACGGGGAGCTGTTTTTT. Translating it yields CASSLVSGGHGELFF.

The CDR3 region is CASSLSTSGRHEQYF. The CDR3 nucleotides are TGTGCCAGCAGTCTGTCGACTAGCGGGAGACACGAGCAGTACTTC. The chain employs TRBV28 and TRBJ2-5; 12 bases are a match to TRBD2. The J call may be faulty, since TRBJ2-7 better matches the DNA end. Germline loops: CDR1 MDHEN, CDR2 SYDVKM. The length of the CDR3 is 15 residues.

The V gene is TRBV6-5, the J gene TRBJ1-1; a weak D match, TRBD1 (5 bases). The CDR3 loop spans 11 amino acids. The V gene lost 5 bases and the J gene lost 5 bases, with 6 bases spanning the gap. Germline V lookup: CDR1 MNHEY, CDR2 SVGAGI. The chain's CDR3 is CASSRGTEAFF. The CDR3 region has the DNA TGTGCCAGCAGTCGGGGGACTGAAGCTTTCTTT.

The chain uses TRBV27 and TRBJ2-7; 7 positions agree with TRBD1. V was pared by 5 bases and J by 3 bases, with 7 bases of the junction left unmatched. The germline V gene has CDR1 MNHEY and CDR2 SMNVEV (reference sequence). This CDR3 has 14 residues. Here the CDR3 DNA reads TGTGCCAGCAGTCCCTCGGCAGGGGGCTACGAGCAGTACTTC. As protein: CASSPSAGGYEQYF.

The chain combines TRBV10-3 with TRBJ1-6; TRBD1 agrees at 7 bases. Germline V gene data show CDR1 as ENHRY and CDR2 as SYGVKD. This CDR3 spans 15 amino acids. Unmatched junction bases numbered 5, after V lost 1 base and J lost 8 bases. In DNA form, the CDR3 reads TGTGCCATCAGTGAGTGGGGGACAGCCCATTCACCCCTCCACTTT. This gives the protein CAISEWGTAHSPLHF.

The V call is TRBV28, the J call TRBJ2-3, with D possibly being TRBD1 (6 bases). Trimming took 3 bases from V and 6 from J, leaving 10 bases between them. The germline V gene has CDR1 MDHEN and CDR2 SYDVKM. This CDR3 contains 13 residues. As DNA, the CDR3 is TGTGCCAGCAGTTTCCAGGGGCGGGATACGCAGTATTTT. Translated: CASSFQGRDTQYF.

DNA of the CDR3: TGTGCCAGCAGCGCGGGACAGCACACTGAAGCTTTCTTT. This encodes CASSAGQHTEAFF. V usage is TRBV5-4 and J usage is TRBJ1-1, with 7 bases fitting TRBD1. J lost 3 bases, V lost 4 bases, and 3 bases had no gene match. The V gene's germline CDR1 is SGHNT and CDR2 YYREEE (reference sequence). The CDR3 has 13 residues.

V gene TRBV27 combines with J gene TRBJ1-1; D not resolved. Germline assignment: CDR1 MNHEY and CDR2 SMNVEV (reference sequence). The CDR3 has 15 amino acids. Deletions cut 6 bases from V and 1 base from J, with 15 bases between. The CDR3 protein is CASSLLPNGNTEAFF. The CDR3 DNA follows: TGTGCCAGCAGCCTTCTTCCCAACGGGAACACTGAAGCTTTCTTT.

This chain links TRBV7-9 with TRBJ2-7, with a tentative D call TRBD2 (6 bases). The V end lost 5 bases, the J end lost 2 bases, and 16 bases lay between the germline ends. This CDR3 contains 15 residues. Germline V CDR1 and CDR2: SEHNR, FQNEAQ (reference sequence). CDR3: CASSRPGRGTYEQYF. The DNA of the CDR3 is TGTGCCAGCAGCCGACCGGGACGGGGGACCTACGAGCAGTACTTC.